These 16 T cell receptor beta chains came from one sample sequenced in a study of CD8 T cells in Susac syndrome. RNA in amounts of about 0.5 to 1 ug was reverse transcribed with random hexamers. TCRdb called the immunoSEQ multiplex PCR reads again in MiXCR, with one record for every CDR3 protein. The data contain under 200,000 distinct CDR3 sequences, about 91% of them singletons. Sequenced input: CD4+ T cells from PBMCs. The receptors were sampled from a human donor with Susac syndrome.

V and J are TRBV4-1 and TRBJ1-5, with 7 bases matching TRBD1. CDR1 and CDR2 (germline): MGHRA, YSYEKL. The V and J ends lost 0 bases and 3 bases, in that order; junction bases with no gene match: 8. CDR3 size: 17 residues. The DNA for the CDR3 is TGCGCCAGCAGCCAAGAAGGACAGGTTAGGAACAATCAGCCCCAGCATTTT. This translates into CASSQEGQVRNNQPQHF.

The rearrangement joins TRBV11-2 to TRBJ2-1, with TRBD2 matching over 7 bases. This CDR3 is built from 16 residues. Germline V gene data show CDR1 as SGHAT and CDR2 as FQNNGV. V shed 5 bases and J 2 bases; nucleotides not matched to a gene: 9. DNA for the CDR3: TGTGCCAGCAGCCCCCGACTAGCAGATACCTACAATGAGCAGTTCTTC. Translated, it gives CASSPRLADTYNEQFF.

This chain joins TRBV20-1 and TRBJ1-5, with no clear D. V shed 6 bases and J shed 4 bases, with 13 bases lying between them. The germline V gene has CDR1 DFQATT and CDR2 SNEGSKA (reference sequence). The length of the CDR3 is 13 residues. CDR3: CSALQDGNQPQHF. CDR3 sequence (DNA): TGCAGTGCCCTTCAGGACGGAAATCAGCCCCAGCATTTT.

This CDR3 is CASSLATGAVETQYF. The CDR3 DNA reads TGTGCCAGCAGCTTAGCAACAGGGGCGGTAGAGACCCAGTACTTC. This chain joins TRBV11-2 and TRBJ2-5, with 7 bases matching TRBD1. The CDR3 sequence is 15 residues long. Looked up from germline, CDR1 is SGHAT and CDR2 is FQNNGV. V shed 1 base and J 4 bases; nucleotides not matched to a gene: 6.

The rearrangement links TRBV20-1 to TRBJ2-1; TRBD2 agrees at 11 bases. The CDR3 covers 14 residues. The trim removed 6 bases at V and 5 bases at J, leaving 6 bases unmatched. Germline loops: CDR1 DFQATT, CDR2 SNEGSKA (reference sequence). CDR3 in amino acids: CSATTSGVDNEQFF. The CDR3 coding sequence is TGCAGTGCAACGACTAGCGGGGTGGACAATGAGCAGTTCTTC.

The V gene is TRBV11-2, the J gene TRBJ1-2; tentative D call: TRBD1 (5 bases). V was pared by 5 bases and J by 8 bases, with 21 bases between. The CDR3 is 15 residues long. The germline gives CDR1 SGHAT, CDR2 FQNNGV. The DNA for the CDR3 is TGTGCCAGCAGCGAGATTAGGGGATCATTAAGGGGCTACACCTTC. Protein product: CASSEIRGSLRGYTF.

The chain combines TRBV19 with TRBJ2-5, with D tentatively TRBD1 (6 bases). Looked up from germline, CDR1 is LNHDA and CDR2 is SQIVND (reference sequence). This CDR3 has 17 amino acids. Trimming pared 5 bases from V and 7 bases from J, leaving 26 bases between. Written as DNA, the CDR3 is TGTGCCAGTAGTCTGTCCCGGGACACGGATGGTGGACGGACCCAGTACTTC. This encodes CASSLSRDTDGGRTQYF.

The chain couples TRBV20-1 to TRBJ1-4; D perhaps matches TRBD1 (5 bases). CDR3 size: 13 residues. The germline V and J ends were trimmed by 6 bases and 5 bases, with 13 bases remaining between them. Germline CDR1 is DFQATT and CDR2 is SNEGSKA (reference sequence). CDR3 sequence (DNA): TGCAGTGCCTTGACAGCGACGAATGAAAAACTGTTTTTT. Translating gives CSALTATNEKLFF.

V and J are TRBV2 and TRBJ2-7, with D unresolved. Trimming shortened V by 6 bases and J by 3 bases, and 15 bases separated the two germline ends. Germline V gene lookup returns CDR1 SNHLY and CDR2 FYNNEI. CDR3 length: 14 amino acids. The CDR3 is CASRGLRHYYEQYF. CDR3 coding DNA: TGTGCCAGCAGAGGCCTGAGACATTACTACGAGCAGTACTTC.

V is TRBV9 and J is TRBJ2-3; TRBD1 matches 9 bases. The V and J ends lost 8 bases and 2 bases, in that order; junction bases with no gene match: 3. The CDR3 sequence is 13 residues long. The germline V gene encodes CDR1 SGDLS and CDR2 YYNGEE. The CDR3, as DNA: TGTGCCAGACAGGGGGCGGTCACAGATACGCAGTATTTT. It translates to CARQGAVTDTQYF.

The gene calls are TRBV7-9 and TRBJ2-1; 8 positions agree with TRBD2. CDR3 length: 17 residues. V shed 3 bases and J 3 bases; nucleotides not matched to a gene: 10. CDR1 and CDR2 (germline): SEHNR, FQNEAQ (reference sequence). CDR3 DNA: TGTGCCAGCAGCTTCAATCTGCGGGGGGCCCGCTACAATGAGCAGTTCTTC. Its protein product is CASSFNLRGARYNEQFF. The complete variable domain, with remaining parts taken from reference TRBV7-9 and TRBJ2-1, reads DTGVSQNPRHKITKRGQNVTFRCDPISEHNRLYWYRQTLGQGPEFLTYFQNEAQLEKSRLLSDRFSAERPKGSFSTLEIQRTEQGDSAMYLCASSFNLRGARYNEQFFGPGTRLTVL.

The chain couples TRBV28 to TRBJ1-2; D uncertain. Germline CDR1 MDHEN, CDR2 SYDVKM. CDR3 length equals 12 residues. V was clipped by 7 bases and J by 2 bases, with 8 bases between them. CDR3 DNA sequence: TGTGCCAGCATACAGAGAAACTATGGCTACACCTTC. Residues: CASIQRNYGYTF.

This chain connects TRBV21-1 to TRBJ2-4. TRBV21-1 is reported as a pseudogene. The CDR3 has 16 residues. As DNA, the CDR3 is TGTGCCAGCAGCAAAAGGTCAGGCAAACACGTCCACATTCAGTACTTC. It is translated as CASSKRSGKHVHIQYF.

The chain recombines TRBV2 with TRBJ1-4; no clear D gene. Germline values: CDR1 SNHLY, CDR2 FYNNEI. V was trimmed by 6 bases and J by 4 bases, leaving 9 bases between them. This CDR3 region has 13 residues. The chain's CDR3 is CASRRQDNEKLFF. The CDR3 region has the DNA TGTGCCAGCAGGAGGCAGGATAATGAAAAACTGTTTTTT.

This rearrangement joins TRBV10-3 to TRBJ1-2; tentatively, D is TRBD1 (6 bases). V lost 6 bases and J lost 4, with 30 bases in between. CDR1 ENHRY and CDR2 SYGVKD come from the germline V gene. There are 19 residues in the CDR3. The CDR3 spells CAISDAATGGQGLTYGYTF. For the CDR3, the DNA is TGTGCCATCAGCGACGCAGCCACCGGGGGACAAGGTCTAACCTATGGCTACACCTTC.

The V gene is TRBV6-1, the J gene TRBJ1-4; perhaps TRBD1 as D (6 bases). V was trimmed by 6 bases and J by 3 bases, leaving 11 bases between them. This CDR3 comprises 14 residues. Germline assignment: CDR1 MNHNS and CDR2 SASEGT. Written as DNA, the CDR3 is TGTGCCAGCAGCTCCGGGACACCTAATGAAAAACTGTTTTTT. Protein product: CASSSGTPNEKLFF.